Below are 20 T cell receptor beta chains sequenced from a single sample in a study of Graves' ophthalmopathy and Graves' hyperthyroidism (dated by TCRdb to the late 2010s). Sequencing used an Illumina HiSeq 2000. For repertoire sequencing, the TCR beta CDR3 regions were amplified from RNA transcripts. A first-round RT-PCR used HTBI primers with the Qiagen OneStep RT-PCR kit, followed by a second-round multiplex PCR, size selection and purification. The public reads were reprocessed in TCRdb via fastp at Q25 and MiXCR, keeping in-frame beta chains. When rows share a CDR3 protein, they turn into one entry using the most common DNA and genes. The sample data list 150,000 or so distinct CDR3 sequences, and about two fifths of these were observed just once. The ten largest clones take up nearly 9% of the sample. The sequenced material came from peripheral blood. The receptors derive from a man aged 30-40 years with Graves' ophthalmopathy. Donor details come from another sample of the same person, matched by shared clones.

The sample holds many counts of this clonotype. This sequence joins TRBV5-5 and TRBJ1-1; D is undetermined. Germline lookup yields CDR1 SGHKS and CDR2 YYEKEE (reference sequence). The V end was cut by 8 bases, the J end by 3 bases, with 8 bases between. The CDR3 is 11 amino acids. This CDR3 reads CASRHHTEAFF. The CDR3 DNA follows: TGTGCCAGTAGACACCACACTGAAGCTTTCTTT.

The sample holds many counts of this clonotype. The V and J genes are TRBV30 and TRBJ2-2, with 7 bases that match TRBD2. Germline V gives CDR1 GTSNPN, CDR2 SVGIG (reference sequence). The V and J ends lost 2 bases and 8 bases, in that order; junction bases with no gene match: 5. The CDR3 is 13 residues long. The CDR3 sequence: CAWSPSGAGELFF. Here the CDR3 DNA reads TGTGCCTGGAGTCCTAGCGGTGCGGGGGAGCTGTTTTTT.

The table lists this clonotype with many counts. This CDR3 reads CASGQGSYYEQYF. The DNA of the CDR3 is TGTGCCAGCGGACAGGGATCCTACTACGAGCAGTACTTC. V usage is TRBV12-3 or TRBV12-4 and J usage is TRBJ2-7; 8 nucleotides line up with TRBD1. V trimming: 8 bases; J trimming: 3 bases; junction bases outside the gene matches: 6. The CDR3 is 13 residues long.

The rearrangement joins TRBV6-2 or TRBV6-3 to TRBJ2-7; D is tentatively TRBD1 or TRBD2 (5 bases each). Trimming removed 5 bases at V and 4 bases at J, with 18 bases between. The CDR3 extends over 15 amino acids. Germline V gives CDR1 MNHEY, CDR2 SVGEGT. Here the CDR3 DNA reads TGTGCCAGCAGTCAAGGGGAGAGGAGCACTTACGAGCAGTACTTC. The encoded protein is CASSQGERSTYEQYF.

CDR3 residues: CASSLSGMDLSPLHF. CDR3 bases: TGTGCCAGCAGCTTATCCGGGATGGACCTTTCACCCCTCCACTTT. This chain links TRBV7-2 with TRBJ1-6; D gene uncertain. The CDR3 sequence is 15 residues long. Per the germline V gene, CDR1 is SGHTA and CDR2 is FQGNSA. The germline V and J ends were trimmed by 2 bases and 9 bases, with 14 bases remaining between them. The variable domain in full, completed from reference TRBV7-2 and TRBJ1-6, reads GAGVSQSPSNKVTEKGKDVELRCDPISGHTALYWYRQSLGQGLEFLIYFQGNSAPDKSGLPSDRFSAERTGGSVSTLTIQRTQQEDSAVYLCASSLSGMDLSPLHFGNGTRLTVT.

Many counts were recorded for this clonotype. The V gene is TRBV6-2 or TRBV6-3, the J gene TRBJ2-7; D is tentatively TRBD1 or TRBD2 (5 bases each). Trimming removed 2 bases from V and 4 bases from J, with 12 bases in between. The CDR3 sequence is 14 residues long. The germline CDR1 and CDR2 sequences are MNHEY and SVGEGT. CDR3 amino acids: CASSYRDGPYEQYF. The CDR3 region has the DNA TGTGCCAGCAGTTACAGGGACGGACCTTACGAGCAGTACTTC.

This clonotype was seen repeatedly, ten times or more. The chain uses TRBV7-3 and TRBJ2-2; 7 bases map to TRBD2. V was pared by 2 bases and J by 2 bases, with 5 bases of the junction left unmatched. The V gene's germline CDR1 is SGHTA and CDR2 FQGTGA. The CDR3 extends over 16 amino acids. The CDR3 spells CASSLSAGANTGELFF. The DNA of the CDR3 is TGTGCCAGCAGCTTATCTGCGGGAGCTAACACCGGGGAGCTGTTTTTT. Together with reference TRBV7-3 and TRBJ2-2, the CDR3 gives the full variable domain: GAGVSQTPSNKVTEKGKYVELRCDPISGHTALYWYRQSLGQGPEFLIYFQGTGAADDSGLPNDRFFAVRPEGSVSTLKIQRTERGDSAVYLCASSLSAGANTGELFFGEGSRLTVL.

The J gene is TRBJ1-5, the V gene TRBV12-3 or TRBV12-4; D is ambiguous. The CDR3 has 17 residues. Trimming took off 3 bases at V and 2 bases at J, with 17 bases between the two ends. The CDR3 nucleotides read TGTGCCAGCAGTTTTATCCCCTCAGGCTGGGGCAATCAGCCCCAGCATTTT. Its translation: CASSFIPSGWGNQPQHF.

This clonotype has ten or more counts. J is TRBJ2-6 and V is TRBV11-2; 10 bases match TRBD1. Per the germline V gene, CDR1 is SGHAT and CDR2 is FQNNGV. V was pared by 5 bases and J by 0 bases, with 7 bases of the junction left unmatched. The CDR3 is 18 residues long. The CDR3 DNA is TGTGCCAGCAGCCAATGGGACAGGGGCTCCTCTGGGGCCAACGTCCTGACTTTC. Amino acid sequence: CASSQWDRGSSGANVLTF.

The CDR3 is CAATTGTSQPQHF. The CDR3 DNA follows: TGTGCCGCGACTACCGGGACGTCTCAGCCCCAGCATTTT. The rearrangement uses TRBV7-2 and TRBJ1-5; D might be TRBD1 (5 bases). This CDR3 has 13 residues. V lost 11 bases to trimming and J lost 6 bases, with 17 bases between them. The germline V gene has CDR1 SGHTA and CDR2 FQGNSA.

CDR3 coding DNA: TGTGCCAGCAGTTCGGGGTACGTCCCCGAGCAGTACTTC. Protein: CASSSGYVPEQYF. This rearrangement joins TRBV6-5 to TRBJ2-7, with a weak D call TRBD2 (5 bases). V lost 4 bases to trimming and J lost 6 bases, with 13 bases between them. The CDR3 is made up of 13 amino acids. Germline V gives CDR1 MNHEY, CDR2 SVGAGI.

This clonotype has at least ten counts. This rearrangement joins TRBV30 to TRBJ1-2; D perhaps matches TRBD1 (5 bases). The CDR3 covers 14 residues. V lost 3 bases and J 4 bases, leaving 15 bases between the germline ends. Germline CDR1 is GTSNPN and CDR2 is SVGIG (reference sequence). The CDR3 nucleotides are TGTGCCTGGAGAGGGCGACAGTCCCGCTATGGCTACACCTTC. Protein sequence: CAWRGRQSRYGYTF.

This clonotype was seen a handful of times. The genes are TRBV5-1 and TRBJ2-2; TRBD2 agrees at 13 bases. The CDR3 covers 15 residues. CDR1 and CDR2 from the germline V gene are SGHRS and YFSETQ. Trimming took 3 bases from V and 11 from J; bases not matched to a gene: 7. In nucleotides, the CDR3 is TGCGCCAGCAGCTCGGGACTAGCGGGACAGACTGAGCTGTTTTTT. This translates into CASSSGLAGQTELFF.

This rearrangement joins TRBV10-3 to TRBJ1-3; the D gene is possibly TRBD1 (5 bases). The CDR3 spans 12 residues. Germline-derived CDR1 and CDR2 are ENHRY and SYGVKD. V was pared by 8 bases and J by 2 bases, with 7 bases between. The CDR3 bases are TGTGCCATCGGGGGGACTGGAAACACCATATATTTT. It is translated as CAIGGTGNTIYF.

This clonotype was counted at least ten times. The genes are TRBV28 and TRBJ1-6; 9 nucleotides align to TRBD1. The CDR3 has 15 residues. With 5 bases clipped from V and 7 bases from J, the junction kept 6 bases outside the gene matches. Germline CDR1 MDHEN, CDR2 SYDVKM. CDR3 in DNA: TGTGCCAGCAGTCCCCTAGACAGGGGGAATTCACCCCTCCACTTT. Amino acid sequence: CASSPLDRGNSPLHF.

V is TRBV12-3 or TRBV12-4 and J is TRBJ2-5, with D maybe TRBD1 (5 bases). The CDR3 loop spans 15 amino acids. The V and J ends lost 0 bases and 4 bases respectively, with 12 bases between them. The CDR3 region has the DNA TGTGCCAGCAGTTTAGCGCTGGGGCTGGGAGAGACCCAGTACTTC. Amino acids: CASSLALGLGETQYF.

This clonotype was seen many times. CDR3 DNA sequence: TGTGCCAGCAGCCCGTTGACCGTCTACTATGGCTACACCTTC. Protein: CASSPLTVYYGYTF. The chain combines TRBV5-8 with TRBJ1-2; D is undetermined. This CDR3 region has 14 residues. Trimming took 4 bases from V and 3 from J, leaving 13 bases between them. The germline CDR1 and CDR2 sequences are SGHTS and YDEGEE.

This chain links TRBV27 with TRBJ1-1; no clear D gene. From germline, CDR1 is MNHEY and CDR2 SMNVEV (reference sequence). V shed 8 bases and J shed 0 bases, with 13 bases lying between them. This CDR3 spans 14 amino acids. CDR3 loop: CASGSHSMNTEAFF. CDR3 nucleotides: TGTGCCAGCGGAAGTCACAGCATGAACACTGAAGCTTTCTTT.

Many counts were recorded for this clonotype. The CDR3 is CASSHASGTQETQYF. The CDR3 nucleotides read TGTGCCAGCAGCCACGCTAGCGGGACCCAAGAGACCCAGTACTTC. J is TRBJ2-5 and V is TRBV7-2; 9 bases agree with TRBD2. V gave up 5 bases and J gave up 1 base; unmatched junction bases: 5. Germline assignment: CDR1 SGHTA and CDR2 FQGNSA. This CDR3 has 15 residues.

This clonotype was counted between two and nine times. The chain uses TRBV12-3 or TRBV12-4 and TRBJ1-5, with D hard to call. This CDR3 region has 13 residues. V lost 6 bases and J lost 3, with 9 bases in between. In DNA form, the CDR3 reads TGTGCCAGCAGCCCGGCCAACAATCAGCCCCAGCATTTT. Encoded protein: CASSPANNQPQHF.